The 8 T cell receptor beta chains listed next were all sequenced from one sample in a study of cytomegalovirus exposure and HLA in healthy donors. The PCR ran on 60 Vbeta and 13 Jbeta primers. The assay was immunoSEQ multiplex PCR, and TCRdb's table has in-frame clones only and misses some. The table has around 120,000 clones, around four fifths seen once; the top ten hold about 30%. Material for sequencing was PBMCs. These receptors originate from a man aged 55 to 70 in good health and CMV-seropositive.

This clone has just a few counts. CDR3 coding DNA: TGTGCCAGCAGCTCTGGAACAGCCTACGAGCAGTACTTC. Protein sequence: CASSSGTAYEQYF. The gene calls are TRBV5-4 and TRBJ2-7; D remains unclear. Trimming cost V 3 bases and J 2 bases, with 9 bases left between them. The germline CDR1 and CDR2 sequences are SGHNT and YYREEE (reference sequence). The CDR3 extends over 13 amino acids. Full variable domain (outside the CDR3, taken from reference TRBV5-4 and TRBJ2-7): ETGVTQSPTHLIKTRGQQVTLRCSSQSGHNTVSWYQQALGQGPQFIFQYYREEENGRGNFPPRFSGLQFPNYSSELNVNALELDDSALYLCASSSGTAYEQYFGPGTRLTVT.

The chain joins TRBV5-5 to TRBJ1-5; 9 nucleotides align to TRBD1. J was trimmed by 2 bases and V by 3 bases; bases with no gene match: 6. The CDR3 has 16 amino acids. The germline CDR1 and CDR2 sequences are SGHKS and YYEKEE (reference sequence). The CDR3 DNA sequence: TGTGCCAGCAGCTCTGACAGGGGGATAGGCAATCAGCCCCAGCATTTT. Residues: CASSSDRGIGNQPQHF.

The chain uses TRBV7-2 and TRBJ1-3, with 10 bases identical to TRBD1. CDR3 length: 16 amino acids. The germline CDR1 and CDR2 sequences are SGHTA and FQGNSA. V dropped 1 base and J dropped 7; count of bases not matched to a gene: 7. CDR3 sequence (DNA): TGTGCCAGCAGCTTAGGACCCGACAGGGGGCACAACACCATATATTTT. Protein: CASSLGPDRGHNTIYF.

The V call is TRBV7-2, the J call TRBJ1-2; possibly TRBD1 for D (5 bases). The V end was cut by 1 base, the J end by 8 bases, with 14 bases between. The V gene's germline CDR1 is SGHTA and CDR2 FQGNSA. There are 14 residues in the CDR3. Here the CDR3 reads CASSLGGAVKGYTF. DNA of the CDR3: TGTGCCAGCAGCTTAGGCGGGGCGGTTAAGGGCTACACCTTC. Full variable domain (rest looked up from reference TRBV7-2 and TRBJ1-2): GAGVSQSPSNKVTEKGKDVELRCDPISGHTALYWYRQSLGQGLEFLIYFQGNSAPDKSGLPSDRFSAERTGGSVSTLTIQRTQQEDSAVYLCASSLGGAVKGYTFGSGTRLTVV.

The chain carries TRBV30 and TRBJ1-2, with TRBD1 identical over 7 bases. The V and J ends lost 3 bases and 8 bases, in that order; junction bases with no gene match: 15. The CDR3 spans 15 residues. Looked up from germline, CDR1 is GTSNPN and CDR2 is SVGIG (reference sequence). The CDR3 reads CAWRRQGAIIDGYTF. In nucleotides, the CDR3 is TGTGCCTGGAGGAGACAGGGCGCGATCATCGACGGCTACACCTTC.

A few counts support this clone. The chain has TRBV5-5 and TRBJ1-1; no firm D call. The germline V gene has CDR1 SGHKS and CDR2 YYEKEE (reference sequence). The CDR3 runs to 15 residues. V was clipped by 4 bases and J by 1 base, with 14 bases between them. The chain's CDR3 is CASSPGWGENTEAFF. The CDR3 coding sequence is TGTGCCAGCAGCCCGGGGTGGGGAGAGAACACTGAAGCTTTCTTT.

This chain uses TRBV5-1 with TRBJ1-1, with 11 nucleotides matching TRBD1. Unmatched junction bases numbered 11, after V lost 4 bases and J lost 3 bases. This CDR3 has 17 residues. Germline CDR1 and CDR2: SGHRS and YFSETQ. In DNA form, the CDR3 reads TGCGCCAGCAGCCCGGCGGGTCGGGACAGGGGGGACACTGAAGCTTTCTTT. Translated: CASSPAGRDRGDTEAFF.

This chain connects TRBV27 to TRBJ1-3; no reliable D call. This CDR3 is built from 13 residues. The ends were cut back, 1 base at V and 4 bases at J, with 5 bases in the middle. CDR1 is MNHEY and CDR2 is SMNVEV in the germline V gene (reference sequence). For the CDR3, the DNA is TGTGCCAGCAGTTTATGGGCGGGAAACACCATATATTTT. It translates to CASSLWAGNTIYF.